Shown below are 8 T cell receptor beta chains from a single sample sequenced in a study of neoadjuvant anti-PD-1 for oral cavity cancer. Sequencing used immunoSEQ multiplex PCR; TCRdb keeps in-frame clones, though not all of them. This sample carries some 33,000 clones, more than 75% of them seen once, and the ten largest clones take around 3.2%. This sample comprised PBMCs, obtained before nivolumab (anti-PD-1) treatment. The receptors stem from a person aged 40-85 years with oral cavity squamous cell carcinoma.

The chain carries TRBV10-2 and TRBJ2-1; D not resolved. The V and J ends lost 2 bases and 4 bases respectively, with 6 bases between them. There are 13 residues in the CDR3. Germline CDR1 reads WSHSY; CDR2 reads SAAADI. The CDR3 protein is CASSETDYNEQFF. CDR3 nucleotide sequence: TGCGCCAGCAGTGAGACGGATTACAATGAGCAGTTCTTC.

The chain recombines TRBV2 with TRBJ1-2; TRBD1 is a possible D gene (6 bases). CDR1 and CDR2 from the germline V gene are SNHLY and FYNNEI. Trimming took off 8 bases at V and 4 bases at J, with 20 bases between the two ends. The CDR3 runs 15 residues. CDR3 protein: CASGSGAWTFYGYTF. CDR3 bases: TGTGCCAGCGGGTCAGGGGCCTGGACCTTCTATGGCTACACCTTC.

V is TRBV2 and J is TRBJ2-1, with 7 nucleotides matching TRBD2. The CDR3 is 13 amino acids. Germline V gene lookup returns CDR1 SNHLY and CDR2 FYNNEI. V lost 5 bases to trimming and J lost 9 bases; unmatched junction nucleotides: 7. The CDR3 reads CASSYLRGVEQFF. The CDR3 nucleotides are TGTGCCAGCAGTTATCTCCGGGGGGTTGAGCAGTTCTTC.

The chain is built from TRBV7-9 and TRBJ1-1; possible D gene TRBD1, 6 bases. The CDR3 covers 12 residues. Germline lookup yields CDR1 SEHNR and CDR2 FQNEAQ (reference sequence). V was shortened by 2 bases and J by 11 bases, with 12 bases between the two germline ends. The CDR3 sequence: CASSLPGAEAFF. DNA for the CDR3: TGTGCCAGCAGCTTACCGGGGGCCGAGGCTTTCTTT.

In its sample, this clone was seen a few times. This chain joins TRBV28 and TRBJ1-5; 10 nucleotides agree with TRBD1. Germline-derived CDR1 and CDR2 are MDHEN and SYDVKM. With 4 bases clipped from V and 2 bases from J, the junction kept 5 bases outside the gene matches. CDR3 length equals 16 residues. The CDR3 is CASSSPGQGGNQPQHF. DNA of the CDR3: TGTGCCAGCAGTTCACCTGGACAGGGGGGCAATCAGCCCCAGCATTTT.

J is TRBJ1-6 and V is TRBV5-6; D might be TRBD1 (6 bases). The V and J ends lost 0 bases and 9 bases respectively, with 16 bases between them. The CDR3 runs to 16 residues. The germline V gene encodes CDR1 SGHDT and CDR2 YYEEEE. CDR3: CASSLAFGTSGSPLHF. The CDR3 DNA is TGTGCCAGCAGCTTGGCCTTCGGGACATCAGGTTCACCCCTCCACTTT.

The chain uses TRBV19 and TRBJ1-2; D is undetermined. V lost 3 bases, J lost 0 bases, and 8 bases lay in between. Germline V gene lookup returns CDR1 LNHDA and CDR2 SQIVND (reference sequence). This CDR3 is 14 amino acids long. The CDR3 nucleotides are TGTGCCAGTAGTATGGCGAGAGCTAACTATGGCTACACCTTC. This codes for CASSMARANYGYTF.

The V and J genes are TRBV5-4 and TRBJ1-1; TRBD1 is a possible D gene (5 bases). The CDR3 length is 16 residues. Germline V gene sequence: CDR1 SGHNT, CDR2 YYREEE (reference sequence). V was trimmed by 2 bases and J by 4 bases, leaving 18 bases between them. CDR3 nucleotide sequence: TGTGCCAGCAGCTTACCAACGCAGGGCTTTGGCACTGAAGCTTTCTTT. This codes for CASSLPTQGFGTEAFF.